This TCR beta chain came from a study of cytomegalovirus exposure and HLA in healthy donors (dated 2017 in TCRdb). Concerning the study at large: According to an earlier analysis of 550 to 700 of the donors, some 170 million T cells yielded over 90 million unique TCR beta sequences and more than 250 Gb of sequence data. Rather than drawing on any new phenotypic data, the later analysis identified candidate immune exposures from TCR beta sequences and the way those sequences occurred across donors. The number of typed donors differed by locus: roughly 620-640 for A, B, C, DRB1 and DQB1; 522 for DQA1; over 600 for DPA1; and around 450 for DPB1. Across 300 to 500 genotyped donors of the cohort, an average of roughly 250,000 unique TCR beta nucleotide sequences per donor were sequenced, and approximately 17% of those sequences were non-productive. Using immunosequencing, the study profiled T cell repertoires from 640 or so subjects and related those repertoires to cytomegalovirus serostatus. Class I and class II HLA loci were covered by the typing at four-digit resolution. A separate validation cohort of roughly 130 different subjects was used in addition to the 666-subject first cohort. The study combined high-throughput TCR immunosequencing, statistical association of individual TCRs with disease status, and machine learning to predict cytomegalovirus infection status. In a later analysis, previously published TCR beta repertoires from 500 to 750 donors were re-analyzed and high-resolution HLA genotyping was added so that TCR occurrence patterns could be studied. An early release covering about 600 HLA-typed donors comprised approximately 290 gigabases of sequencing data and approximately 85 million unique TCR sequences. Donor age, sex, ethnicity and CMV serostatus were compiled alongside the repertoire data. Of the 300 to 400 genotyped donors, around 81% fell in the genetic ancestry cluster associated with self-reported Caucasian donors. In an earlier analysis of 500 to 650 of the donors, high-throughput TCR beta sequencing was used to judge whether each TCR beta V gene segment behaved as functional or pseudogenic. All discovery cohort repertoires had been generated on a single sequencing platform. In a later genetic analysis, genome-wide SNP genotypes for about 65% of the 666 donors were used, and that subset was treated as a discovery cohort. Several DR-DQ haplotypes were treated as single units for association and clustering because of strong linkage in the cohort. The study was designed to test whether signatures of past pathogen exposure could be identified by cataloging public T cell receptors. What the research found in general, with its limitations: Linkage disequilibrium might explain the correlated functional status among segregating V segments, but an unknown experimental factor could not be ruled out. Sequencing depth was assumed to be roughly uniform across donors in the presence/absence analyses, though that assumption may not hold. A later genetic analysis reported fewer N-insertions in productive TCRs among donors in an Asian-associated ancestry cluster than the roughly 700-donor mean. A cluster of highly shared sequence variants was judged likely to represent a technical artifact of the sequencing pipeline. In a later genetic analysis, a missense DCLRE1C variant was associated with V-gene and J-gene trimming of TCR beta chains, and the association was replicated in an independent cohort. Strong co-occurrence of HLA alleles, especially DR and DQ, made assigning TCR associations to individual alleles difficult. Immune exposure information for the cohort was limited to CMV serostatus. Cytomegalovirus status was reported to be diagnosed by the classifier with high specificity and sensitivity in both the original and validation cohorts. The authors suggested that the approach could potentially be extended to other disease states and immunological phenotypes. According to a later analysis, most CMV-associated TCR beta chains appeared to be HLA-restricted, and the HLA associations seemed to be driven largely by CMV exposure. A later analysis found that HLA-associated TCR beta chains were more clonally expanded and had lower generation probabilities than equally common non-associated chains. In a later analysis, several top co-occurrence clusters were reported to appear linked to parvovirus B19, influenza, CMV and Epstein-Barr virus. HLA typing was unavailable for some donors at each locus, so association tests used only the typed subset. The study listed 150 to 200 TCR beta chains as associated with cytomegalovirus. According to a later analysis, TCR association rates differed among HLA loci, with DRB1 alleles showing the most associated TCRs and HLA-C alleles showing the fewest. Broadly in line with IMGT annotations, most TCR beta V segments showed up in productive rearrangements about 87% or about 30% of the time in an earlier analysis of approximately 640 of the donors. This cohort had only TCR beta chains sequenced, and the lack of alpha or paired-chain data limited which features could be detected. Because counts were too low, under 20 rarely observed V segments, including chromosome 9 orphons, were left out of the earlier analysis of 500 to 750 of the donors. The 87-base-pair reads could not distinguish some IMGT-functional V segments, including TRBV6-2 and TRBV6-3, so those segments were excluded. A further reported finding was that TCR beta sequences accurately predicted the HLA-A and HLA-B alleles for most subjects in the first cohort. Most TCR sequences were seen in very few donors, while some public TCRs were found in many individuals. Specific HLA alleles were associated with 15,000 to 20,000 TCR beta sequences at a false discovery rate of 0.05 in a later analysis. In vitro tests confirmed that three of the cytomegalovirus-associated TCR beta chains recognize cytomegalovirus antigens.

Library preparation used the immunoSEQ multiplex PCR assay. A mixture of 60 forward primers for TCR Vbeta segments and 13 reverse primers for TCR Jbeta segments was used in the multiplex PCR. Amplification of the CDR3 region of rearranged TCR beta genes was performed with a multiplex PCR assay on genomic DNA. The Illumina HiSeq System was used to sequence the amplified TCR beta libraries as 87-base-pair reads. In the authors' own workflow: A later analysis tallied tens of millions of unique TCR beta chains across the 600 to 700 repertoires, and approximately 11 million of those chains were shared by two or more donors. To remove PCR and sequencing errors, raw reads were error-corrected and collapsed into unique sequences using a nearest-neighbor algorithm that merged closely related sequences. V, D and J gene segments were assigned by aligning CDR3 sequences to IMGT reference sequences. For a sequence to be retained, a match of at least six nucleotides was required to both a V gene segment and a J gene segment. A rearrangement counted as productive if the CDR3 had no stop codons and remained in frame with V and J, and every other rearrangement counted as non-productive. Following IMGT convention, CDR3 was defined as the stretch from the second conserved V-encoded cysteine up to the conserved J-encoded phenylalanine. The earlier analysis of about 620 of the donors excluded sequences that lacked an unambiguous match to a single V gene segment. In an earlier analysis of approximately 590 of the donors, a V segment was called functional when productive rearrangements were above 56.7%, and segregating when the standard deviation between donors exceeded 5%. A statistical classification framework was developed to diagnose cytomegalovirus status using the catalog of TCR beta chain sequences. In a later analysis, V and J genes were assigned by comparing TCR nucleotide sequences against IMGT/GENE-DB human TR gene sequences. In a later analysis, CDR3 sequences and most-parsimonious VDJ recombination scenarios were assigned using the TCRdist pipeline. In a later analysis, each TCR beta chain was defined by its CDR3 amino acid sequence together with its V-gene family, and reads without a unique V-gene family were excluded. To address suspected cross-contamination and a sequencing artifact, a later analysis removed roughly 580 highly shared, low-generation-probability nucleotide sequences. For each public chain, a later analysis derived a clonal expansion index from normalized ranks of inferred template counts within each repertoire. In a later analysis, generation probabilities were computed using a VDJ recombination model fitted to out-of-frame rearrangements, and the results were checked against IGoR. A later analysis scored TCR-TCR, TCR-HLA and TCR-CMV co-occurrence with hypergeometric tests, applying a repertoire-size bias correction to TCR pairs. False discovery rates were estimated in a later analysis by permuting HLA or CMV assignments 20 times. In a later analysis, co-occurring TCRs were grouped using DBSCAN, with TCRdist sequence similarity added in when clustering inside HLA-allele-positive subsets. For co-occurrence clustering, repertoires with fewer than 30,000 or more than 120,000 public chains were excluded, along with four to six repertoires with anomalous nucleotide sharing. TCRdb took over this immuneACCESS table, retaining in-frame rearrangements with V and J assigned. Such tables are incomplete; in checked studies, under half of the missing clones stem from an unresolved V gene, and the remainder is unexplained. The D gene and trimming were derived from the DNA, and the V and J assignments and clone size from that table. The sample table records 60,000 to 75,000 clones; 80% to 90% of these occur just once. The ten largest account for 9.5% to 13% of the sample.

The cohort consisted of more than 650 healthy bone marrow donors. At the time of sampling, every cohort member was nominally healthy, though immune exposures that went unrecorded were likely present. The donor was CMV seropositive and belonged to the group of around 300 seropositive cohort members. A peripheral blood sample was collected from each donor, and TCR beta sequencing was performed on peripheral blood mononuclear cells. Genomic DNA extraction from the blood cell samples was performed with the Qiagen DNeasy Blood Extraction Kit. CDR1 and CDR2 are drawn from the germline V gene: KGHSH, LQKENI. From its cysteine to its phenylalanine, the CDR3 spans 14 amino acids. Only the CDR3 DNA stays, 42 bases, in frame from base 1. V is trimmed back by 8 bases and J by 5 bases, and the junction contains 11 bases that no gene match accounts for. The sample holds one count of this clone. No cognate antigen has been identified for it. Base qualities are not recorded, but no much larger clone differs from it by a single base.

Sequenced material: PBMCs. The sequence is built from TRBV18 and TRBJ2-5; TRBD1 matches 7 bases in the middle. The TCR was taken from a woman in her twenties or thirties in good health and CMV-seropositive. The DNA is TGTGCCAGCCGCCCGACAGGGTATGGGGAGACCCAGTACTTC. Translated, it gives CASRPTGYGETQYF.